The clone carrying this T cell receptor beta chain was seen at least ten times. Its matching antigen is unknown. Uncontrolled infection, other autoimmune disease, pregnancy or lactation excluded patients. Cells are PBMCs isolated from more than 8.5 ml of fresh blood. This sample is part of a study of T cells in Graves' hyperthyroidism and ophthalmopathy. Study-level points and caveats: The blood repertoire included most of the expanded thyroid clonotypes above 0.001.

J lost 6 bases, V lost 1 base, and 3 bases had no gene match. CDR3 length: 14 amino acids. CDR1 is MDHEN, CDR2 SYDVKM, per germline. Amplification of TCR beta CDR3 regions used RNA as the template. Researchers ran a first-round RT-PCR on the TCR CDR3 using the HTBI primer set. TCRdb independently ran MiXCR on the multiplex PCR reads; one entry per CDR3 protein. The sample consists of roughly 380,000 distinct CDR3 sequences, less than 20% of them appearing once. The V gene is TRBV28, the J gene TRBJ1-2; 9 nucleotides agree with TRBD1. The sequence came from a woman aged 40 to 50 with Graves' ophthalmopathy. The sample consisted of blood. CDR3 protein: CASSLSGQGNGYTF. The CDR3 DNA is TGTGCCAGCAGTTTATCCGGACAGGGGAATGGCTACACCTTC.